This T cell receptor (beta chain) is drawn from a study of blood T cell repertoires in COVID-19. The wider study: T cells, B-cell-depleted T cells, or PBMCs supplied cDNA or gDNA.

TCRdb keeps only in-frame clones here, not all; method: immunoSEQ multiplex PCR. The sample lists hundreds of thousands of clones; 86% were seen once. The CDR3 is 15 residues long. V usage is TRBV7-5 and J usage is TRBJ2-7; TRBD1, as called in the table, went unchecked against the DNA. TRBV7-5 is a documented pseudogene. This receptor was obtained from a woman aged 25 to 39 with active or convalescent COVID-19. The specimen sequenced was peripheral blood. CDR3 loop: CVRSSGQGMTYEQYF. CDR3 sequence (DNA): TGTGTCAGAAGCTCGGGACAGGGGATGACCTACGAGCAGTACTTC.